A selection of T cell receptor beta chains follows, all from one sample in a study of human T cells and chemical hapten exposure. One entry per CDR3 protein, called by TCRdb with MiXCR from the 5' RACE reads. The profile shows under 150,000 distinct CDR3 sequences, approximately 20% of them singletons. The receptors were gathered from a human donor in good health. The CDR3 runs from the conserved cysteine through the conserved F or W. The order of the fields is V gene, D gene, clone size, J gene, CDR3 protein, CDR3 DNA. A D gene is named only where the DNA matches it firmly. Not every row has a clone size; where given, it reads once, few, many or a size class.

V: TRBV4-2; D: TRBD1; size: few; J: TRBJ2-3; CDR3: CASSQEDRVTDTQYF; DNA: TGTGCCAGCAGCCAAGAAGACAGGGTAACAGATACGCAGTATTTT
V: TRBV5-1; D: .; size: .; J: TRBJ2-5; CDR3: CASHAGGGTQETQYF; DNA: TGCGCCAGCCACGCGGGCGGAGGGACTCAAGAGACCCAGTACTTC
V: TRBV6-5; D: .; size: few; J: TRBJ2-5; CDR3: CASSYSGGAQETQYF; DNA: TGTGCCAGCAGTTACTCCGGTGGGGCACAAGAGACCCAGTACTTC
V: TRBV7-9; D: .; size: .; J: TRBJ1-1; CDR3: CASSPHGGPDTEAFF; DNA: TGTGCCAGCAGCCCACATGGGGGGCCGGACACTGAAGCTTTCTTT
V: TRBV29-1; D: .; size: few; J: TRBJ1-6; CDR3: CSVTDSNNSPLHF; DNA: TGCAGCGTAACGGACAGTAACAATTCACCCCTCCACTTT
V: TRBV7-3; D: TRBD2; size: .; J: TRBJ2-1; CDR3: CASSLIGGAGPYNEQFF; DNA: TGTGCCAGCAGCTTAATCGGGGGAGCGGGACCCTACAATGAGCAGTTCTTC
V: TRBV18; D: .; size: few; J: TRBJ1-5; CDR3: CARIPLRTVDNQPQHF; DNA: TGTGCCAGAATTCCCCTTAGGACAGTTGACAATCAGCCCCAGCATTTT
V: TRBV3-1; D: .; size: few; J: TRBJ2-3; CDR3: CASSQERLLGRDTQYF; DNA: TGTGCCAGCAGCCAAGAGAGGTTACTAGGGCGAGATACGCAGTATTTT
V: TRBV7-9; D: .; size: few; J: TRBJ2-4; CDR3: CASSSRLLAKNIQYF; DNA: TGTGCCAGCAGCTCCCGACTGCTGGCCAAAAACATTCAGTACTTC
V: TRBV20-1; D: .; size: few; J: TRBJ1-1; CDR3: CSAHLTDNTEAFF; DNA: TGCAGTGCTCATCTAACGGATAACACTGAAGCTTTCTTT
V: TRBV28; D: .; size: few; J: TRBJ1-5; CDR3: CASSPWDIPEGF; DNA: TGTGCCAGCAGTCCCTGGGACATCCCAGAGGGTTTT
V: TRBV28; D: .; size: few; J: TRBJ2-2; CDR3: CASSSSVWTTGELFF; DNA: TGTGCCAGCAGCTCCTCAGTCTGGACAACCGGGGAGCTGTTTTTT
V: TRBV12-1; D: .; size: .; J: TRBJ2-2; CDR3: CASSPLTSGRLDTGELFF; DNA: TGTGCCAGCAGCCCCCTGACTAGCGGGAGGTTAGACACCGGGGAGCTGTTTTTT
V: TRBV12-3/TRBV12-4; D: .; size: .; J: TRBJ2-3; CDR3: CASSPPRGVADTQYF; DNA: TGTGCCAGCAGTCCCCCACGGGGCGTCGCAGATACGCAGTATTTT
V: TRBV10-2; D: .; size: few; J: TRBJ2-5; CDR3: CASSEPHQETQYF; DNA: TGCGCCAGCAGTGAGCCACATCAAGAGACCCAGTACTTC
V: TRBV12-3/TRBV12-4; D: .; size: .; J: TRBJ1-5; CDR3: CASSVTQYSNQPQHF; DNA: TGTGCCAGCAGTGTGACGCAGTATAGCAATCAGCCCCAGCATTTT
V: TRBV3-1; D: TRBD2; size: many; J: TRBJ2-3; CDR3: CASSLETSGTDTQYF; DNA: TGTGCCAGCAGCCTTGAGACTAGCGGCACAGATACGCAGTATTTT
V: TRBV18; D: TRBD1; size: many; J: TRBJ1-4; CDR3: CASSSGQGAIGEKLFF; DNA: TGTGCCAGCTCATCGGGACAGGGGGCGATAGGCGAAAAACTGTTTTTT
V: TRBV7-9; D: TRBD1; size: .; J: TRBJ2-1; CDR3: CASSLVAGTGLSEQFF; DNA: TGTGCCAGCAGCTTAGTGGCCGGGACAGGGCTAAGTGAGCAGTTCTTC
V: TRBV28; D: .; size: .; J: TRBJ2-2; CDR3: CASSLWRGSGELFF; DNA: TGTGCCAGCAGTTTATGGAGGGGGTCCGGGGAGCTGTTTTTT
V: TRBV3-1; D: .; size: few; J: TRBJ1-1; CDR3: CASSQGSDEAFF; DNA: TGTGCCAGCAGCCAAGGGAGCGATGAAGCTTTCTTT
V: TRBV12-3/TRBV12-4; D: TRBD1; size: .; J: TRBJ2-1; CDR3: CASSPLDRATSNEQFF; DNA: TGTGCCAGCAGTCCACTCGACAGGGCGACGAGCAATGAGCAGTTCTTC
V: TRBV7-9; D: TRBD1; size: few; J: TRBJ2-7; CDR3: CASSPPRTGLVHEQYF; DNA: TGTGCCAGCAGCCCTCCCCGGACAGGGTTAGTCCACGAGCAGTACTTC
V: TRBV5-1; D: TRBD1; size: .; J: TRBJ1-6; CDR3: CASSLRTGNSPLHF; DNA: TGCGCCAGCAGCCTCCGGACAGGCAATTCACCCCTCCACTTT
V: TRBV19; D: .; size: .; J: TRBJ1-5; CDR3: CASSPFGQGNQPQHF; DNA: TGTGCCAGTAGTCCGTTCGGGCAGGGCAATCAGCCCCAGCATTTT
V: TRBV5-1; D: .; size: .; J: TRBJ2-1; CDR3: CASSLSGERKFF; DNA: TGCGCCAGCAGCTTGTCGGGAGAGAGGAAGTTCTTC
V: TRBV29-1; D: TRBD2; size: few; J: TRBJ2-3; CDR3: CSVAAEGGARDTQYF; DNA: TGCAGCGTTGCCGCAGAGGGAGGGGCCAGGGATACGCAGTATTTT
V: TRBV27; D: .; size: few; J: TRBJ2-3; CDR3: CASRRLTDTQYF; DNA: TGTGCCAGCAGACGTCTCACAGATACGCAGTATTTT
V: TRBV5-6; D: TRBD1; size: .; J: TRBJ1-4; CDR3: CASSLGQGVTIGNEKLFF; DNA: TGTGCCAGCAGCTTGGGGCAGGGGGTGACCATCGGGAATGAAAAACTGTTTTTT
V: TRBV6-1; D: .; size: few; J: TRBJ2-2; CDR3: CASSGYRAQSGELFF; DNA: TGTGCCAGCAGTGGTTACAGGGCCCAGTCCGGGGAGCTGTTTTTT
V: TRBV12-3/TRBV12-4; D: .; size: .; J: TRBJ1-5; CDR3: CASSFGAVPDQPQHF; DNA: TGTGCCAGCAGTTTTGGGGCAGTACCTGATCAGCCCCAGCATTTT
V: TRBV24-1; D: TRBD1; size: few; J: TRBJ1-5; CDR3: CATSEATGTGMDQPQHF; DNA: TGTGCCACCAGTGAGGCTACGGGGACAGGAATGGATCAGCCCCAGCATTTT
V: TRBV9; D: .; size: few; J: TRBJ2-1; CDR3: CASSVRLANNEQFF; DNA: TGTGCCAGCAGCGTCAGGCTAGCGAACAATGAGCAGTTCTTC
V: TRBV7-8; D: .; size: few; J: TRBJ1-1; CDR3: CASSLAPGGEAFF; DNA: TGTGCCAGCAGCTTAGCCCCCGGGGGGGAAGCTTTCTTT
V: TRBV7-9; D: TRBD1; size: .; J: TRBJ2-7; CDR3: CASRGPGQGYYEQYF; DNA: TGTGCCAGCAGGGGACCGGGACAGGGTTACTACGAGCAGTACTTC
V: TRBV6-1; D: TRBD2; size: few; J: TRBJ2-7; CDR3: CASNQREFYEQYF; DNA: TGTGCCAGTAACCAGCGGGAGTTCTACGAGCAGTACTTC
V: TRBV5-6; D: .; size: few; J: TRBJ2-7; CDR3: CASSPEYGKGYEQYF; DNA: TGTGCCAGCAGCCCAGAGTACGGGAAGGGATACGAGCAGTACTTC
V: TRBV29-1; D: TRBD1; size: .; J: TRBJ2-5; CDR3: CSVRDSERKETQYF; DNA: TGCAGCGTCCGGGACAGCGAAAGGAAGGAGACCCAGTACTTC
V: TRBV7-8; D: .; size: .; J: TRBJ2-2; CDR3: CASSSSGPPGTGELFF; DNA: TGTGCCAGCAGCTCATCCGGGCCGCCCGGGACCGGGGAGCTGTTTTTT
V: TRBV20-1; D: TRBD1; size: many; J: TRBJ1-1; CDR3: CSAPGTGNTEAFF; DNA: TGCAGTGCTCCTGGGACAGGAAACACTGAAGCTTTCTTT
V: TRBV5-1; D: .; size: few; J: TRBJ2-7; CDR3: CASSLTEYEQYF; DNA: TGCGCCAGCAGCTTGACGGAGTACGAGCAGTACTTC
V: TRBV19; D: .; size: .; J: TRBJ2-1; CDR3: CASSMVAGRNEQFF; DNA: TGTGCCAGTAGTATGGTGGCGGGACGCAATGAGCAGTTCTTC
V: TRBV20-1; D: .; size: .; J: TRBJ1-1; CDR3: CSARDVRQNTEAFF; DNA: TGCAGTGCTAGAGATGTTCGACAGAACACTGAAGCTTTCTTT
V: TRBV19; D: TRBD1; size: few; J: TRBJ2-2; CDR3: CASSMQGAGELFF; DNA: TGTGCCAGTAGTATGCAGGGGGCCGGGGAGCTGTTTTTT
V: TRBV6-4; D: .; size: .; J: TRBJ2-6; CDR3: CASSEYMLGSGANVLTF; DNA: TGTGCCAGCAGTGAGTATATGCTGGGGTCTGGGGCCAACGTCCTGACTTTC
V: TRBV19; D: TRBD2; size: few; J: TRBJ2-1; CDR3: CASSMTSGTYNEQFF; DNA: TGTGCCAGTAGTATGACTAGCGGAACCTACAATGAGCAGTTCTTC
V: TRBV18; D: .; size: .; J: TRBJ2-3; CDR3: CASSPPTRDTDTQYF; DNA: TGTGCCAGCTCACCACCGACCAGAGACACAGATACGCAGTATTTT
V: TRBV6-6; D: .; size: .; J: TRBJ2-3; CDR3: CASSLPSIDTQYF; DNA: TGTGCCAGCAGTTTGCCCAGTATCGATACGCAGTATTTT
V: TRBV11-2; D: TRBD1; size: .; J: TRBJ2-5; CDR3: CASSPTTDRIQETQYF; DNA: TGTGCCAGCAGCCCTACCACGGACAGGATCCAAGAGACCCAGTACTTC
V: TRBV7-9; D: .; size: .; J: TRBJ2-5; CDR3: CASSVPGVQETQYF; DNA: TGTGCCAGCAGCGTCCCAGGGGTCCAAGAGACCCAGTACTTC
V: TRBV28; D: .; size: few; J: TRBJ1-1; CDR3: CATRLPIVGDTEAFF; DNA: TGTGCCACCCGATTGCCGATAGTGGGGGACACTGAAGCTTTCTTT